Included here is one TCR beta chain sequence, with context. Different DNA sequences within this sample yield the same CDR3. The data are from a study of blood T cell repertoires in COVID-19. Libraries were prepared by immunoSEQ multiplex PCR; TCRdb keeps only in-frame clonotypes and omits some of them. This sample has 140,000 to 150,000 clones, with about 85% found just once. Trimming cost V 6 bases and J 1 base; bases outside gene matches: 2. CDR1 and CDR2 (germline): MNHEY, SVGAGI. The CDR3 covers 13 residues. Specimen: peripheral blood. The chain recombines TRBV6-5 with TRBJ2-5; 7 bases fit TRBD1. The sequence was obtained from a human donor with COVID-19, enrolled during active disease. The donor label of this sample is uncertain. In DNA, the CDR3 is TGTGCCAGCAGCCGGGACAGCCAAGAGACCCAGTACTTC. Amino acids: CASSRDSQETQYF.